A single sample gave rise to the 28 T cell receptor beta chains below, sequenced in a study of blood T cell repertoires in COVID-19. The assay was immunoSEQ multiplex PCR, and TCRdb's table has in-frame clones only and misses some. The table records roughly 200,000 clones, around 81% of them present only once. Sequenced input: peripheral blood. All receptors derive from a woman aged 40 to 50 with COVID-19, enrolled during active disease.

This clone was detected many times. The chain has TRBV6-6 and TRBJ2-5; 8 bases fit TRBD2. Unmatched junction bases numbered 6, after V lost 7 bases and J lost 5 bases. Germline CDR1 reads MNHNY; CDR2 reads SVGAGI (reference sequence). The length of the CDR3 is 13 residues. CDR3 bases: TGTGCCAGCATCGCAGCTAGCGGGGAGACCCAGTACTTC. It specifies CASIAASGETQYF.

This chain links TRBV19 with TRBJ2-7; 7 bases fit TRBD1. The ends lost 5 bases at V and 3 bases at J; junction bases unmatched: 10. Germline V gene lookup returns CDR1 LNHDA and CDR2 SQIVND (reference sequence). There are 15 residues in the CDR3. CDR3 nucleotides: TGTGCCAGTAGTTCAGGTCGGACAGGCGACTACGAGCAGTACGTC. Translated: CASSSGRTGDYEQYV.

This clone came up a few times. In DNA form, the CDR3 reads TGTGCCTGGGGTCGAGAGAACACCGGGGAGCTGTTTTTT. It is translated as CAWGRENTGELFF. This chain joins TRBV30 and TRBJ2-2, with D unclear. CDR1 GTSNPN and CDR2 SVGIG come from the germline V gene (reference sequence). The length of the CDR3 is 13 residues. Trimming stripped 5 bases from V and 1 base from J, with 8 bases between.

The chain carries TRBV5-5 and TRBJ2-2; unclear D gene. The CDR3 has 12 amino acids. CDR1 and CDR2 (germline): SGHKS, YYEKEE (reference sequence). Trimming stripped 0 bases from V and 7 bases from J, with 4 bases between. This CDR3 reads CASSLAGGELFF. The DNA of the CDR3 is TGTGCCAGCAGCTTGGCGGGCGGGGAGCTGTTTTTT.

This clone was seen just once. CDR3 bases: TGTGCCAGCAGCTTAGTAGGGGGCGGGGAGCTGTTTTTT. This codes for CASSLVGGGELFF. The chain links TRBV11-3 to TRBJ2-2; tentative D call: TRBD1 (6 bases). There are 13 residues in the CDR3. Trimming pared 1 base from V and 7 bases from J, leaving 7 bases between. The germline CDR1 and CDR2 sequences are SGHNT and YENEEA.

The J gene is TRBJ1-2, the V gene TRBV4-1; TRBD1 is a possible D gene (5 bases). In germline, CDR1 is MGHRA, CDR2 YSYEKL. The CDR3 covers 16 residues. Trimming removed 1 base at V and 2 bases at J, with 14 bases between. Here the CDR3 reads CASSQVLGAQNYGYTF. CDR3 coding DNA: TGCGCCAGCAGCCAAGTCTTAGGGGCGCAGAACTATGGCTACACCTTC.

This clone was found once. V is TRBV6-1 and J is TRBJ2-7; 7 nucleotides line up with TRBD2. The germline V gene encodes CDR1 MNHNS and CDR2 SASEGT. CDR3 length: 15 amino acids. The V and J ends lost 1 base and 5 bases, in that order; junction bases with no gene match: 8. As DNA, the CDR3 is TGTGCCAGCAGTGAAGGGGGCGGGAGTCCGGACGAGCAGTACTTC. Its translation is CASSEGGGSPDEQYF.

CDR3 nucleotide sequence: TGTGCCAGCAGTTCAATAGCGGGGGACCCAGAGACCCAGTACTTC. Its protein is CASSSIAGDPETQYF. The rearrangement joins TRBV6-5 to TRBJ2-5, with TRBD2 matching 9 bases. Germline V lookup: CDR1 MNHEY, CDR2 SVGAGI. This CDR3 has 15 residues. The J segment lost 4 bases and the V segment lost 4 bases, leaving 7 bases of the junction unmatched.

This chain joins TRBV9 and TRBJ2-2, with D perhaps matching TRBD2 (6 bases). V was trimmed by 5 bases and J by 5 bases, leaving 22 bases between them. The CDR3 is 17 residues long. Germline CDR1 and CDR2: SGDLS and YYNGEE. CDR3 coding DNA: TGTGCCAGCAGATCGGACCGAGCGGGCCCGGGGACCGGGGAGCTGTTTTTT. It is translated as CASRSDRAGPGTGELFF.

This clone has a handful of counts. V is TRBV12-3 or TRBV12-4 and J is TRBJ1-2; 7 bases match TRBD1. The CDR3 sequence is 11 residues long. With 6 bases clipped from V and 5 bases from J, the junction kept 0 bases outside the gene matches. The CDR3 protein is CASRQGYGYTF. As DNA, the CDR3 is TGTGCCAGCAGACAGGGGTATGGCTACACCTTC.

This sequence joins TRBV3-1 (or the pseudogene TRBV3-2) and TRBJ1-2, with D perhaps TRBD1 (5 bases). In germline, CDR1 is LGHDT, CDR2 YNNKEL (reference sequence). Trimming pared 3 bases from V and 8 bases from J, leaving 16 bases between. The CDR3 consists of 14 residues. The CDR3 DNA follows: TGTGCCAGCAGCCATCAGGTAGGGGCACGGGGCTACACCTTC. It yields the protein CASSHQVGARGYTF.

This chain's CDR3 is CASSYSASGQYEQYF. DNA of the CDR3: TGTGCCAGCAGTTACTCTGCTAGCGGGCAATACGAGCAGTACTTC. The chain couples TRBV6-5 to TRBJ2-7; TRBD2 aligns across 8 bases. The CDR3 contains 15 residues. J gave up 4 bases and V 0 bases, and 5 bases lay outside the gene matches. The germline gives CDR1 MNHEY, CDR2 SVGAGI.

The chain recombines TRBV29-1 with TRBJ2-7, with D tentatively TRBD2 (6 bases). V lost 4 bases and J 2 bases, leaving 6 bases between the germline ends. In germline, CDR1 is SQVTM, CDR2 ANQGSEA. This CDR3 comprises 11 residues. DNA for the CDR3: TGCAGCGTTGGACTAGCCTACGAGCAGTACTTC. It translates to CSVGLAYEQYF.

The chain uses TRBV7-3 and TRBJ2-3, with 7 bases lining up with TRBD2. The CDR3 loop spans 15 amino acids. After removal of 3 bases from V and 0 bases from J, the junction contained 3 bases not matched to a gene. Germline-derived CDR1 and CDR2 are SGHTA and FQGTGA. CDR3 protein: CASSFGGTSTDTQYF. CDR3 coding DNA: TGTGCCAGCAGCTTCGGGGGGACTAGCACAGATACGCAGTATTTT.

This clone has only one observation. The chain carries TRBV20-1 and TRBJ2-7; D perhaps matches TRBD2 (7 bases). Germline V gives CDR1 DFQATT, CDR2 SNEGSKA (reference sequence). CDR3 size: 16 residues. V dropped 3 bases and J dropped 4 bases, with 22 bases sitting between them. The CDR3 here is CSASDPGGQLDYEQYF. CDR3 bases: TGCAGTGCTAGTGATCCGGGGGGCCAATTGGATTACGAGCAGTACTTC.

J is TRBJ1-5 and V is TRBV2; no definite D call. CDR3 size: 15 residues. Trimming left V 4 bases short and J 0 bases short, with 10 bases between. The V gene's germline CDR1 is SNHLY and CDR2 FYNNEI. CDR3 DNA sequence: TGTGCCAGCAGTGTTTTCGGAGTTAGCAATCAGCCCCAGCATTTT. Translation gives CASSVFGVSNQPQHF.

This clone was seen only a few times. V gene TRBV30 combines with J gene TRBJ1-5; 7 bases are a match to TRBD1. This CDR3 contains 16 residues. J lost 1 base, V lost 1 base, and 7 bases had no gene match. CDR1 is GTSNPN, CDR2 SVGIG, per germline (reference sequence). The CDR3 DNA reads TGTGCCTGGAGTGGAGGTTGGACAGGCAGCAATCAGCCCCAGCATTTT. Translated: CAWSGGWTGSNQPQHF.

The chain has TRBV28 and TRBJ2-7, with TRBD2 matching over 7 bases. The germline V gene encodes CDR1 MDHEN and CDR2 SYDVKM. The V segment lost 9 bases and the J segment 6 bases; nucleotides outside the gene matches: 8. The CDR3 is 12 amino acids. The CDR3 protein is CASGGEVGEQYF. The CDR3 nucleotides are TGTGCCAGTGGGGGGGAGGTGGGCGAGCAGTACTTC.

This clone came up once. The chain employs TRBV19 and TRBJ2-6; D gene ambiguous. V gave up 7 bases and J gave up 0 bases, with 10 bases separating them. The CDR3 sequence is 15 residues long. The germline V gene has CDR1 LNHDA and CDR2 SQIVND (reference sequence). The DNA for the CDR3 is TGTGCCAGTAAAGTGAGCTACTCTGGGGCCAACGTCCTGACTTTC. This gives the protein CASKVSYSGANVLTF.

The genes are TRBV28 and TRBJ2-5; tentatively, D is TRBD1 (7 bases). This CDR3 has 16 residues. V was cut by 1 base and J by 1 base, with 13 bases left in between. Germline CDR1 and CDR2: MDHEN and SYDVKM. CDR3 in DNA: TGTGCCAGCAGTTTATCTCAGGGGGGCGCCCAAGAGACCCAGTACTTC. Protein product: CASSLSQGGAQETQYF.

The chain links TRBV29-1 to TRBJ2-5; TRBD1 is a possible D gene (5 bases). Trimming removed 0 bases from V and 0 bases from J, with 11 bases in between. Germline CDR1 SQVTM, CDR2 ANQGSEA. CDR3 length: 15 residues. The CDR3 bases are TGCAGCGTTGAAGATCTCGGCAGGGACCAAGAGACCCAGTACTTC. It translates to CSVEDLGRDQETQYF.

There are a few counts of this clone. The V gene is TRBV19, the J gene TRBJ1-2; 8 bases line up with TRBD1. The CDR3 has 14 amino acids. Germline V CDR1 and CDR2: LNHDA, SQIVND (reference sequence). The V gene end was trimmed by 3 bases and the J gene end by 3 bases; junction bases not matched to a gene: 3. This chain's CDR3 is CASSIETGDYGYTF. The DNA of the CDR3 is TGTGCCAGTAGTATTGAGACAGGGGACTATGGCTACACCTTC.

Only one count was recorded for this clone. This chain links TRBV6-5 with TRBJ2-7; D possibly corresponds to TRBD2 (5 bases). The CDR3 covers 16 residues. Germline V gene sequence: CDR1 MNHEY, CDR2 SVGAGI. Between the trimmed V and J ends, which lost 0 bases and 3 bases, there was a span of 15 bases. The CDR3 DNA sequence: TGTGCCAGCAGTTACTCGAGGGTGGCGCCGAACTACGAGCAGTACTTC. It codes for CASSYSRVAPNYEQYF.

The V gene is TRBV28, the J gene TRBJ1-6; 8 nucleotides agree with TRBD1. This CDR3 is built from 16 residues. V lost 1 base, J lost 9 bases, and 8 bases stayed unmatched. Germline V gene data show CDR1 as MDHEN and CDR2 as SYDVKM. The CDR3 loop reads CASSLSAGGGSSPLHF. The CDR3 DNA reads TGTGCCAGCAGTTTATCTGCAGGGGGCGGAAGTTCACCCCTCCACTTT. Full variable domain (rest looked up from reference TRBV28 and TRBJ1-6): DVKVTQSSRYLVKRTGEKVFLECVQDMDHENMFWYRQDPGLGLRLIYFSYDVKMKEKGDIPEGYSVSREKKERFSLILESASTNQTSMYLCASSLSAGGGSSPLHFGNGTRLTVT.

The chain joins TRBV30 to TRBJ2-7; 9 nucleotides line up with TRBD1. V shed 5 bases, J shed 2 bases, and the junction held 7 bases outside the gene matches. Germline CDR1 is GTSNPN and CDR2 is SVGIG (reference sequence). This CDR3 has 14 amino acids. Here the CDR3 reads CAWGSGQGAYEQYF. DNA for the CDR3: TGTGCCTGGGGCTCGGGACAGGGAGCCTACGAGCAGTACTTC.

This clone occurred a few times. The chain couples TRBV7-9 to TRBJ1-6, with D perhaps matching TRBD1 (5 bases). Germline V gene sequence: CDR1 SEHNR, CDR2 FQNEAQ (reference sequence). V lost 8 bases to trimming and J lost 9 bases, with 14 bases between them. The CDR3 has 13 amino acids. CDR3: CASHGGSGSPLHF. CDR3 DNA sequence: TGTGCCAGCCACGGGGGATCTGGTTCACCCCTCCACTTT.

The gene calls are TRBV6-5 and TRBJ1-6; 7 nucleotides match TRBD1. The trim removed 4 bases at V and 7 bases at J, leaving 4 bases unmatched. Germline lookup yields CDR1 MNHEY and CDR2 SVGAGI. The CDR3 covers 14 residues. The DNA for the CDR3 is TGTGCCAGCAGTTTCCGGGACAGCAATTCACCCCTCCACTTT. This encodes CASSFRDSNSPLHF.

The V call is TRBV5-1, the J call TRBJ2-2; D possibly corresponds to TRBD2 (5 bases). Germline assignment: CDR1 SGHRS and CDR2 YFSETQ. The V end was cut by 4 bases, the J end by 6 bases, with 10 bases between. This CDR3 is built from 13 residues. The CDR3 spells CASSPDLSGELFF. DNA for the CDR3: TGCGCCAGCAGCCCGGACTTATCCGGGGAGCTGTTTTTT.